This T cell receptor (beta chain) is drawn from a study of neoadjuvant anti-PD-1 for oral cavity cancer. Across the whole study: Around day 43, patients without progression received a fourth nivolumab dose before surgery. Study-wide findings and caveats: PBMC Gini-index clonality exceeded responders' in non-responders post-nivolumab.

Per the germline V gene, CDR1 is SSHAT and CDR2 is FNYEAQ (reference sequence). CDR3 length equals 15 residues. Sequencing was performed with immunoSEQ multiplex PCR; in TCRdb, only in-frame clones are kept and a portion is missing. Of around 14,000 clones in the sample, roughly four fifths were seen once. The time point denotes: after neoadjuvant nivolumab, at surgical resection. About this clone itself: Its antigen remains unidentified. The junction differs from germline at one of its ends, possibly a read error.

The chain carries TRBV7-7 and TRBJ2-3; a weak D match, TRBD1 (6 bases). This receptor was identified in a person aged 35-79 years with oral cavity squamous cell carcinoma. This material consisted of PBMCs, taken after nivolumab (anti-PD-1) treatment. CDR3 loop: CASSRGTPFTDTQYF. In nucleotides, the CDR3 is TGTGCTAGCAGCCGTGGGACACCATTCACAGATACGCAGTATTTT. Filled out from reference TRBV7-7 and TRBJ2-3, the complete variable domain reads GAGVSQSPRYKVTKRGQDVTLRCDPISSHATLYWYQQALGQGPEFLTYFNYEAQPDKSGLPSDRFSAERPEGSISTLTIQRTEQRDSAMYRCASSRGTPFTDTQYFGPGTRLTVL.